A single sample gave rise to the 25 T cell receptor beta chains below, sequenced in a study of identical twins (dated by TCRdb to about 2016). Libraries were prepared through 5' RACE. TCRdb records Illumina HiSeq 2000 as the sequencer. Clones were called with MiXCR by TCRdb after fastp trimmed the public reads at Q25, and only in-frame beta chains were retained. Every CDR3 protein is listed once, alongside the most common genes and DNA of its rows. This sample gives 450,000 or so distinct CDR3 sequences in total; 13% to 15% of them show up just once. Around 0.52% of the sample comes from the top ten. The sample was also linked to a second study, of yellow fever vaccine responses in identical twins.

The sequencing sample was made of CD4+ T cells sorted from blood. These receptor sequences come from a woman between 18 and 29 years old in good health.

The CDR3 here is CASSITGALYNEQFF. The CDR3 region has the DNA TGTGCCAGCAGCATCACGGGGGCCCTCTACAATGAGCAGTTCTTC. V is TRBV7-9 and J is TRBJ2-1; D is tentatively TRBD1 or TRBD2 (6 bases each). This CDR3 has 15 residues. Germline CDR1 and CDR2: SEHNR and FQNEAQ (reference sequence). V was pared by 5 bases and J by 3 bases, with 14 bases between.

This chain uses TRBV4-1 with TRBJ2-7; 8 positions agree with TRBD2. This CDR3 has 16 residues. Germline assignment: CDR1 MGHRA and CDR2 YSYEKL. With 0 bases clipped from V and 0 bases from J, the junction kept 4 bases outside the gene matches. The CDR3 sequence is CASSQDGGRPSYEQYF. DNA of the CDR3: TGCGCCAGCAGCCAAGATGGCGGGAGGCCCTCCTACGAGCAGTACTTC.

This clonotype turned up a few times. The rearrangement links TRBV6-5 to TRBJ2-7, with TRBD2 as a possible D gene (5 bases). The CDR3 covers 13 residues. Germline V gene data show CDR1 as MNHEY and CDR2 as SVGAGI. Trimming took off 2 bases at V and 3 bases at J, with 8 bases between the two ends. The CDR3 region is CASSYEAGYEQYF. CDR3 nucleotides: TGTGCCAGCAGTTACGAGGCGGGCTACGAGCAGTACTTC.

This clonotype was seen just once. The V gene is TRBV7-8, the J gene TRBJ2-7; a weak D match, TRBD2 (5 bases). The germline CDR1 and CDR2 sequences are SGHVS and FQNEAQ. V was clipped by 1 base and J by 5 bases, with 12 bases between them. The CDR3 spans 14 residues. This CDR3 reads CASSLGERRHEQYF. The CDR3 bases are TGTGCCAGCAGCTTAGGGGAGCGCAGGCACGAGCAGTACTTC.

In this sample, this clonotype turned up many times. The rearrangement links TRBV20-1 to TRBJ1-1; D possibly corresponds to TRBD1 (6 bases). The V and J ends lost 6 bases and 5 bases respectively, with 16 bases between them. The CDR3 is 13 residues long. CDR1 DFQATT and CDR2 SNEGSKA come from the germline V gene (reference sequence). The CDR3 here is CSAETGSRTEAFF. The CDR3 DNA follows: TGCAGTGCGGAAACAGGGTCGAGAACTGAAGCTTTCTTT.

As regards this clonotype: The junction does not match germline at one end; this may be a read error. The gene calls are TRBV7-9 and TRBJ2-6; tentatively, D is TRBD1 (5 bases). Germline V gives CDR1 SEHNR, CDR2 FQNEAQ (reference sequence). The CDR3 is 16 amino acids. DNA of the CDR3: TGTGCCAGCAGCTTAGAAGGGGCCTCAGGCGCCAACGTCCCGACTTTC. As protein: CASSLEGASGANVPTF. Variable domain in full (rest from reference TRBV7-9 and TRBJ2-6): DTGVSQNPRHKITKRGQNVTFRCDPISEHNRLYWYRQTLGQGPEFLTYFQNEAQLEKSRLLSDRFSAERPKGSFSTLEIQRTEQGDSAMYLCASSLEGASGANVPTFGAGSRLTVL.

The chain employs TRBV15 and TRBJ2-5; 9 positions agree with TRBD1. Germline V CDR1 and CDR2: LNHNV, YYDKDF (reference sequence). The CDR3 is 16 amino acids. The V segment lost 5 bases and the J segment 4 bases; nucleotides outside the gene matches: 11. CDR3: CATSQGTGSSGETQYF. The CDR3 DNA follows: TGTGCCACCAGCCAAGGGACAGGGTCATCCGGAGAGACCCAGTACTTC.

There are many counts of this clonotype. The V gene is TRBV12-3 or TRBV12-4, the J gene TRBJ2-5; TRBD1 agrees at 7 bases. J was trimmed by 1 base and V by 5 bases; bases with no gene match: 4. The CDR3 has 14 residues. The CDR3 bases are TGTGCCAGCAGTCCCGACAGGGCCCAAGAGACCCAGTACTTC. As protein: CASSPDRAQETQYF.

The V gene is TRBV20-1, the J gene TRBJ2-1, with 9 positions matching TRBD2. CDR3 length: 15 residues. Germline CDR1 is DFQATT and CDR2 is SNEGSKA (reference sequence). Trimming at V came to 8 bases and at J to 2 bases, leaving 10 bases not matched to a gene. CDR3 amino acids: CSPPPRLAAYNEQFF. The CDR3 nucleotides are TGCAGTCCCCCGCCACGACTAGCGGCCTACAATGAGCAGTTCTTC.

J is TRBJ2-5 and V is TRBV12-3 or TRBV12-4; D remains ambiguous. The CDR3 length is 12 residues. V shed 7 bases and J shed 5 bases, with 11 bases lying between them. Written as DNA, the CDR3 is TGTGCCAGCACCTTTGGCCCGGAGACCCAGTACTTC. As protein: CASTFGPETQYF.

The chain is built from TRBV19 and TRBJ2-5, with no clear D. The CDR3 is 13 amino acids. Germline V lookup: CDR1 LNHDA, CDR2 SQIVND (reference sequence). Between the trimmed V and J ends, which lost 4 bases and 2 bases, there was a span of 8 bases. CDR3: CASSNSGQETQYF. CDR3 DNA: TGTGCCAGTAGTAACTCCGGGCAAGAGACCCAGTACTTC.

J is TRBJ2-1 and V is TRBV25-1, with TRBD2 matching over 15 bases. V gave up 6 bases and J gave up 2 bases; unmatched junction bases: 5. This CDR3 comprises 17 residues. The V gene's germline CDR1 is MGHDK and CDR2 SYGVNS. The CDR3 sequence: CASSPGLAGGTYNEQFF. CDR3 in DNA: TGTGCCAGCAGCCCGGGACTAGCGGGAGGAACCTACAATGAGCAGTTCTTC.

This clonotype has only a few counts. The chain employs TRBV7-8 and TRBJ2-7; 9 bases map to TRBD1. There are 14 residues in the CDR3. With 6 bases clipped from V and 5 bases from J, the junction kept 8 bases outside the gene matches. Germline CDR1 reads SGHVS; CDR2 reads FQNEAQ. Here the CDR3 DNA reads TGTGCCAGCAGGGGGACAGGGCCGTGGGACGAGCAGTACTTC. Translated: CASRGTGPWDEQYF.

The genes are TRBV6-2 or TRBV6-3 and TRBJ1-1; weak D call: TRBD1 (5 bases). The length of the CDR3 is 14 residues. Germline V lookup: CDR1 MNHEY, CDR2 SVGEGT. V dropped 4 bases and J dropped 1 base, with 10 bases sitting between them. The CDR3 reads CASSSRAGNTEAFF. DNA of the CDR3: TGTGCCAGCAGTTCCAGGGCTGGGAACACTGAAGCTTTCTTT.

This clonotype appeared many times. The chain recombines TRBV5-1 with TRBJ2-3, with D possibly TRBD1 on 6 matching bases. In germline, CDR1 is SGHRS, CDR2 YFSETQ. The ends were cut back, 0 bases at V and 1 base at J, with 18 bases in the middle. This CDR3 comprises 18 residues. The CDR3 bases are TGCGCCAGCAGCTTGGGCCTGGACAGCACCCTCGGCACAGATACGCAGTATTTT. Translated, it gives CASSLGLDSTLGTDTQYF.

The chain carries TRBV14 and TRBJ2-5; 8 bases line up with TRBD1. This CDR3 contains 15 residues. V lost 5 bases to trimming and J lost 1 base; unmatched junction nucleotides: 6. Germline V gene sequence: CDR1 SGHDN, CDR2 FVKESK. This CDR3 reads CASSETGTGQETQYF. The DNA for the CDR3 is TGTGCCAGCAGCGAGACCGGGACAGGCCAAGAGACCCAGTACTTC.

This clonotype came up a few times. The CDR3 sequence is CASSPTSAGELFF. DNA for the CDR3: TGTGCCAGCAGTCCGACTAGCGCCGGGGAGCTGTTTTTT. The chain combines TRBV12-3 or TRBV12-4 with TRBJ2-2; the match to TRBD2 covers 8 bases. After removal of 5 bases from V and 6 bases from J, the junction contained 2 bases not matched to a gene. The CDR3 covers 13 residues.

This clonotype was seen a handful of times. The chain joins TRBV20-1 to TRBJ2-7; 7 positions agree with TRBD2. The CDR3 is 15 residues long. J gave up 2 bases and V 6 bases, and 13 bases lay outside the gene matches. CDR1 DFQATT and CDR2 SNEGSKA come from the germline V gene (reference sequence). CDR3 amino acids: CSAVEMASGTYEQYF. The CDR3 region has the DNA TGCAGTGCCGTTGAAATGGCTAGCGGCACCTACGAGCAGTACTTC.

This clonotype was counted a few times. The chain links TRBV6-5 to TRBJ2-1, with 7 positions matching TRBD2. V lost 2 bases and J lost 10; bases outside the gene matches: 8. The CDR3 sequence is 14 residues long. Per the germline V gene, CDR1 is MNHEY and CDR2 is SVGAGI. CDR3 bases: TGTGCCAGCAGTTACCCGGGGGGATATGAAGAGCAGTTCTTC. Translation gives CASSYPGGYEEQFF.

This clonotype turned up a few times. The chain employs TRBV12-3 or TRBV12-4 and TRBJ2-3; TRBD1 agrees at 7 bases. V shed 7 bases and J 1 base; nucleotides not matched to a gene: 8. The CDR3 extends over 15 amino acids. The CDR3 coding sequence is TGTGCCAGCAAGGCCCAGGGGGTGGGCACAGATACGCAGTATTTT. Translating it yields CASKAQGVGTDTQYF.

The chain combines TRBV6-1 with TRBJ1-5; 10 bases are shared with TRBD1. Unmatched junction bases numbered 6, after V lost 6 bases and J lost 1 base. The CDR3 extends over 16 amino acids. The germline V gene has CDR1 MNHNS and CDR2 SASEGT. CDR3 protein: CASRADRGRSNQPQHF. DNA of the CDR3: TGTGCCAGCAGGGCAGACAGGGGGCGAAGCAATCAGCCCCAGCATTTT.

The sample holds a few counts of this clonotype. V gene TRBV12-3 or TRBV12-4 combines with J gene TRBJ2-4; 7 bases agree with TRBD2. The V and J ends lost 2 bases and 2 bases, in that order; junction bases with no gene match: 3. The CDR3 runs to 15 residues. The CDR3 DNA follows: TGTGCCAGCAGTTTATCAGCGGGGTCCAAAAACATTCAGTACTTC. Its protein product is CASSLSAGSKNIQYF.

CDR3 coding DNA: TGCGCCAGCAGCTTGGTCCCTAGCGGGGCCCCCTACAATGAGCAGTTCTTC. This gives the protein CASSLVPSGAPYNEQFF. V gene TRBV5-1 combines with J gene TRBJ2-1; 9 bases map to TRBD2. The CDR3 loop spans 17 amino acids. V shed 0 bases, J shed 2 bases, and the junction held 6 bases outside the gene matches. From germline, CDR1 is SGHRS and CDR2 YFSETQ.

In DNA, the CDR3 is TGTGCCAGCAGACCCGCGGGGGTCACAGATACGCAGTATTTT. It specifies CASRPAGVTDTQYF. V is TRBV11-1 and J is TRBJ2-3, with 7 positions matching TRBD2. V gave up 6 bases and J gave up 2 bases; unmatched junction bases: 5. The CDR3 length is 14 residues. Germline lookup yields CDR1 SGHAT and CDR2 FQDESV (reference sequence).

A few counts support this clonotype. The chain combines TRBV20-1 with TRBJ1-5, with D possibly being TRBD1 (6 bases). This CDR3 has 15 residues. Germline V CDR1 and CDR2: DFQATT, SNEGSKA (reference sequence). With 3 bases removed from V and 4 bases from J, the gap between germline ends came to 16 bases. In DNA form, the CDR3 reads TGCAGTGCTAGCTCGGGGGGCACCCTTAATCAGCCCCAGCATTTT. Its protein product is CSASSGGTLNQPQHF.